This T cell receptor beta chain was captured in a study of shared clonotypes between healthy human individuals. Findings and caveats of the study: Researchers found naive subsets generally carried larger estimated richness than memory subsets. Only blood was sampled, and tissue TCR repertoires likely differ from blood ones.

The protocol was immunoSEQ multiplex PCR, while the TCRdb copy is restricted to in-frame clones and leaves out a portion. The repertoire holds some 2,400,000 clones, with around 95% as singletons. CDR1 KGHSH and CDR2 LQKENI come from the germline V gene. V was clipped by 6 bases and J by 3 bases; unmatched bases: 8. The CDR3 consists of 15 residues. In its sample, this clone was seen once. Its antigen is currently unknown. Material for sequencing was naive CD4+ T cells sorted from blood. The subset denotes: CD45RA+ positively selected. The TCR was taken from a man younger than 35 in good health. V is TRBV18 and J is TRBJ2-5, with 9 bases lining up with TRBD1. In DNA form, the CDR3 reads TGTGCCAGCTCCCCCCGCCGGACAGGGGAAGAGACCCAGTACTTC. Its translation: CASSPRRTGEETQYF.